This note documents a single TCR beta chain sequence. Its antigen is currently not known. The sample holds no much larger clone one base away, and base qualities are not on file. These data come from a study of blood T cell repertoires in COVID-19 (dated by TCRdb to 2018 to 2020). Background for the entire study: The collaborator samples originated in the United States, Italy and Spain and spanned the acute and convalescent phases of COVID-19. The material from the prospective study consisted of cDNA or gDNA derived from T cells, B-cell-depleted T cells, or PBMCs. The dataset comprised deeply sampled blood TCRbeta repertoires from subjects exposed to, actively infected with, or recovered from COVID-19. The repertoires were made available in a free public database intended to serve as a resource for research on the immune response to SARS-CoV-2. Samples came from the ongoing ImmuneRACE study (first 160 participants) plus 1,254 subjects from 6 global collaborators. Nearly every sample came with metadata listing a de-identified subject ID, COVID-19 status, age in years and sex. Where HLA class I and class II types were available, the types were taken from metadata supplied by the sample provider, not from assay-based typing. Study-level results and caveats: Clinical and demographic metadata were provided uncurated, with the amount varying by source and participant.

CDR1 and CDR2 are read off the germline V gene (reference sequence) as SEHNR and FQNEAQ. The CDR3 numbers 13 residues from cysteine through phenylalanine. Of all the DNA, just the CDR3 is kept, 39 bases in frame from base 1. V gives up 3 bases and J gives up 2 bases, and the segment between their germline ends measures 8 bases. Participants in the prospective study were aged about 18 to 95 years, lived in 20 to 30 United States geographic areas, and enrolled through a virtual design. In the prospective study, participants were assigned to cohorts based on the clinical history participants reported in a screening survey and a study questionnaire. Each participant in the prospective study had whole blood, serum and a nasopharyngeal or oropharyngeal swab collected by mobile phlebotomists. Additional blood draws and questionnaires over an approximately two-month period could optionally be provided by prospective study participants. Prospective study blood samples were shipped either frozen or at room temperature before DNA extraction.

TCRbeta CDR3 regions were amplified from genomic DNA by means of the immunoSEQ Assay, a bias-controlled multiplex PCR. In the original analysis: Within the assay, amplification of reference gene primers was used to estimate how many nucleated cells each sample contained. To quantify the absolute abundance of each unique TCRbeta CDR3 rearrangement, sequence reads were collapsed and filtered. Productive Simpson clonality was computed per sample as the square root of Simpson's diversity index over productive rearrangements. TCRdb retrieved this table from immuneACCESS and kept in-frame rearrangements only. Not all clones are present; in checked studies, unresolved V genes account for under half, and no reason is known for the remainder. The DNA gave D and trimming, while V, J and clone size come from that table. This sample comprises around 220,000 clones, 87% of them detected only once. Of the sample, around 6% is held by the ten largest clones.

The specimen was PBMCs or T cells enriched from blood (not recorded which). Here the chain combines TRBV7-9 and TRBJ2-7, with no reliable assignment of the D segment. This clonotype was obtained from a woman aged 30 to 39 with acute COVID-19. The CDR3 protein sequence reads: CASSLFFTYEQYF. The nucleotide sequence reads TGTGCCAGCAGCTTGTTTTTTACCTACGAGCAGTACTTC.